Below are 24 T cell receptor beta chains sequenced from a single sample in a study of blood T cell repertoires in COVID-19. Clones were read by immunoSEQ multiplex PCR, and TCRdb kept only the in-frame ones, dropping some. The sample lists approximately 170,000 clones; over 90% were seen once. The sequenced sample was peripheral blood. All receptors come from a woman aged 55-70 years with COVID-19, enrolled during active disease.

This chain links TRBV19 with TRBJ2-5, with 9 bases that match TRBD2. Germline assignment: CDR1 LNHDA and CDR2 SQIVND (reference sequence). This CDR3 spans 13 amino acids. The ends lost 6 bases at V and 4 bases at J; junction bases unmatched: 3. CDR3 sequence (DNA): TGTGCCAGTAGCAAGGGACTAGCAGAGACCCAGTACTTC. It yields the protein CASSKGLAETQYF.

The rearrangement links TRBV12-3 or TRBV12-4 to TRBJ1-2; the D gene is possibly TRBD1 (5 bases). Trimming pared 3 bases from V and 8 bases from J, leaving 10 bases between. CDR3 length: 12 residues. In nucleotides, the CDR3 is TGTGCCAGCAGTTTCGGGGGGGACGGCTACACCTTC. It encodes CASSFGGDGYTF.

The chain has TRBV19 and TRBJ1-6, with D tentatively TRBD1 (6 bases). Trimming cost V 5 bases and J 17 bases, with 22 bases left between them. CDR3 length: 14 residues. In germline, CDR1 is LNHDA, CDR2 SQIVND (reference sequence). CDR3 region: CASSYLAGAEIVHF. In DNA, the CDR3 is TGTGCCAGTAGTTATTTGGCGGGGGCAGAGATTGTCCACTTT. Looking up the rest from reference TRBV19 and TRBJ1-6 gives the full variable domain: DGGITQSPKYLFRKEGQNVTLSCEQNLNHDAMYWYRQDPGQGLRLIYYSQIVNDFQKGDIAEGYSVSREKKESFPLTVTSAQKNPTAFYLCASSYLAGAEIVHFGNGTRLTVT.

This sequence joins TRBV5-4 and TRBJ1-2; unclear D gene. Germline lookup yields CDR1 SGHNT and CDR2 YYREEE (reference sequence). With 2 bases removed from V and 4 bases from J, the gap between germline ends came to 15 bases. The CDR3 covers 15 residues. The CDR3 sequence is CASSFPRGDSYGYTF. The CDR3, as DNA: TGTGCCAGCAGCTTCCCCCGGGGAGACTCCTATGGCTACACCTTC. Variable domain in full (rest from reference TRBV5-4 and TRBJ1-2): ETGVTQSPTHLIKTRGQQVTLRCSSQSGHNTVSWYQQALGQGPQFIFQYYREEENGRGNFPPRFSGLQFPNYSSELNVNALELDDSALYLCASSFPRGDSYGYTFGSGTRLTVV.

This CDR3 reads CASDRDQETQYF. CDR3 coding DNA: TGTGCCAGCGACAGGGATCAAGAGACCCAGTACTTC. J is TRBJ2-5 and V is TRBV2, with 7 bases identical to TRBD1. The V gene's germline CDR1 is SNHLY and CDR2 FYNNEI. This CDR3 is 12 amino acids long. J gave up 2 bases and V 8 bases, and 2 bases lay outside the gene matches. Complete variable domain (other parts from reference TRBV2 and TRBJ2-5): EPEVTQTPSHQVTQMGQEVILRCVPISNHLYFYWYRQILGQKVEFLVSFYNNEISEKSEIFDDQFSVERPDGSNFTLKIRSTKLEDSAMYFCASDRDQETQYFGPGTRLLVL.

The chain is built from TRBV7-8 and TRBJ1-3, with D hard to call. Trimming stripped 5 bases from V and 0 bases from J, with 14 bases between. Germline V gives CDR1 SGHVS, CDR2 FQNEAQ. This CDR3 has 16 amino acids. The CDR3 loop is CASSIPAGLSGNTIYF. The CDR3 DNA reads as TGTGCCAGCAGCATCCCAGCGGGCCTCTCTGGAAACACCATATATTTT.

This chain connects TRBV5-6 to TRBJ1-5; 8 positions agree with TRBD1. Losses at the gene ends were 1 base for V and 7 bases for J; bases not matched to a gene: 13. This CDR3 region has 17 residues. CDR1 and CDR2 (germline): SGHDT, YYEEEE. This CDR3 reads CASSLTRQGWMGQPQHF. The DNA for the CDR3 is TGTGCCAGCAGCTTGACCCGACAGGGGTGGATGGGCCAGCCCCAGCATTTT.

Here the CDR3 reads CASSGQGFGGYTF. The CDR3 region has the DNA TGTGCCAGCAGCGGACAGGGTTTTGGAGGCTACACCTTC. This chain links TRBV6-5 with TRBJ1-2; TRBD1 agrees at 8 bases. Trimming cost V 6 bases and J 8 bases; bases outside gene matches: 8. This CDR3 has 13 residues. CDR1 is MNHEY, CDR2 SVGAGI, per germline.

J is TRBJ2-1 and V is TRBV9; TRBD2 agrees at 11 bases. The germline V gene has CDR1 SGDLS and CDR2 YYNGEE. The trim removed 0 bases at V and 4 bases at J, leaving 6 bases unmatched. CDR3 length equals 17 residues. CDR3 nucleotides: TGTGCCAGCAGCGTAGATCTCCTAGCGGGGGGATACAATGAGCAGTTCTTC. It is translated as CASSVDLLAGGYNEQFF.

The gene calls are TRBV3-1 (or the pseudogene TRBV3-2) and TRBJ1-6; the D gene is possibly TRBD1 (5 bases). Germline values: CDR1 LGHDT, CDR2 YNNKEL (reference sequence). Trimming took 3 bases from V and 7 from J, leaving 13 bases between them. This CDR3 comprises 15 residues. CDR3 residues: CASSQVQGANSPLHF. CDR3 sequence (DNA): TGTGCCAGCAGCCAGGTACAAGGGGCCAATTCACCCCTCCACTTT.

The J gene is TRBJ1-5, the V gene TRBV27; D is undetermined. In germline, CDR1 is MNHEY, CDR2 SMNVEV (reference sequence). V lost 4 bases and J 12 bases, leaving 16 bases between the germline ends. The CDR3 consists of 13 residues. CDR3 sequence (DNA): TGTGCCAGCAGTTCCGCAAGAGCGGGTGGCCAGCATTTT. Translation gives CASSSARAGGQHF.

In this sample, this clone turned up a few times. The rearrangement uses TRBV27 and TRBJ1-5; D perhaps matches TRBD1 (6 bases). The CDR3 length is 18 residues. Germline-derived CDR1 and CDR2 are MNHEY and SMNVEV (reference sequence). V gave up 3 bases and J gave up 7 bases, with 25 bases separating them. Written as DNA, the CDR3 is TGTGCCAGCAGTTTTTTGGGGACATCACGACCCGGGGCCCAGCCCCAGCATTTT. Translating it yields CASSFLGTSRPGAQPQHF.

This chain connects TRBV6-5 to TRBJ1-1, with unresolved D. Looked up from germline, CDR1 is MNHEY and CDR2 is SVGAGI. The CDR3 runs 15 residues. V was shortened by 7 bases and J by 4 bases, with 19 bases between the two germline ends. CDR3 coding DNA: TGTGCCAGCACGTCCGGCCTCGACTGGAGCACTGAAGCTTTCTTT. It encodes CASTSGLDWSTEAFF.

J is TRBJ1-3 and V is TRBV4-2; a possible D gene is TRBD1 (5 bases). CDR1 and CDR2 from the germline V gene are LGHNA and YNFKEQ. The CDR3 has 15 amino acids. With 5 bases removed from V and 5 bases from J, the gap between germline ends came to 16 bases. CDR3 amino acids: CASSTIGGDRNTIYF. CDR3 bases: TGTGCCAGCAGCACGATCGGGGGTGACAGAAACACCATATATTTT.

This clone appeared a single time. The chain couples TRBV3-1 (or the pseudogene TRBV3-2) to TRBJ2-1, with D perhaps TRBD2 (5 bases). The CDR3 runs to 14 residues. Looked up from germline, CDR1 is LGHDT and CDR2 is YNNKEL (reference sequence). Trimming pared 1 base from V and 8 bases from J, leaving 12 bases between. CDR3 sequence reads: CASSQGLGSDEQFF. CDR3 nucleotide sequence: TGTGCCAGCAGCCAAGGGCTGGGTAGCGATGAGCAGTTCTTC.

The chain combines TRBV15 with TRBJ1-2, with a possible D match to TRBD1 (6 bases). The germline V and J ends were trimmed by 0 bases and 5 bases, with 22 bases remaining between them. The germline V gene encodes CDR1 LNHNV and CDR2 YYDKDF (reference sequence). The CDR3 spans 18 residues. CDR3 region: CATSRDYIRGSSGYGYTF. The CDR3, as DNA: TGTGCCACCAGCAGAGATTATATTAGGGGGAGCTCCGGTTATGGCTACACCTTC.

The chain carries TRBV9 and TRBJ2-2; D remains ambiguous. From germline, CDR1 is SGDLS and CDR2 YYNGEE. This CDR3 region has 12 residues. V was clipped by 4 bases and J by 6 bases, with 7 bases between them. CDR3 amino acids: CASSSRAGELFF. In DNA form, the CDR3 reads TGTGCCAGCAGCTCCCGGGCCGGGGAGCTGTTTTTT.

The table lists this clone with a count of one. V and J are TRBV30 and TRBJ1-1; D is possibly TRBD1 (6 bases). Between the trimmed V and J ends, which lost 4 bases and 11 bases, there was a span of 14 bases. This CDR3 comprises 11 residues. The germline gives CDR1 GTSNPN, CDR2 SVGIG (reference sequence). The CDR3 coding sequence is TGTGCCTGGAAGGGAACAGGGTACGCTTTCTTT. It is translated as CAWKGTGYAFF.

The chain has TRBV4-2 and TRBJ2-3; TRBD2 might be the D (6 bases). CDR1 and CDR2 from the germline V gene are LGHNA and YNFKEQ. The CDR3 runs 14 residues. The germline V and J ends were trimmed by 4 bases and 5 bases, with 13 bases remaining between them. This CDR3 is CASSPGVVGDTQYF. The DNA for the CDR3 is TGTGCCAGCAGCCCGGGGGTAGTTGGAGATACGCAGTATTTT.

In its sample, this clone was seen once. The chain is built from TRBV7-9 and TRBJ2-7; 8 bases align to TRBD1. V shed 5 bases and J 4 bases; nucleotides not matched to a gene: 4. The CDR3 contains 13 residues. Germline CDR1 SEHNR, CDR2 FQNEAQ (reference sequence). CDR3 in DNA: TGTGCCAGCAGCCCGGACAGGGTATACGAGCAGTACTTC. Translated: CASSPDRVYEQYF.

The chain has TRBV11-2 and TRBJ1-2, with a weak D call TRBD1 (6 bases). The CDR3 length is 13 residues. Per germline, CDR1 SGHAT and CDR2 FQNNGV. Trimming removed 5 bases from V and 7 bases from J, with 14 bases in between. The CDR3 spells CASSPPGAGGYTF. The CDR3, as DNA: TGTGCCAGCAGCCCTCCAGGGGCGGGTGGCTACACCTTC.

The V and J genes are TRBV19 and TRBJ2-1; D unresolved. Germline V gene sequence: CDR1 LNHDA, CDR2 SQIVND (reference sequence). The CDR3 has 14 amino acids. Trimming shortened V by 4 bases and J by 4 bases, and 11 bases separated the two germline ends. The CDR3 bases are TGTGCCAGTAGTACGCTGCCCGGTTACAATGAGCAGTTCTTC. Amino acid sequence: CASSTLPGYNEQFF.

The rearrangement uses TRBV12-3 or TRBV12-4 and TRBJ1-1; 8 bases agree with TRBD1. V lost 3 bases, J lost 8 bases, and 5 bases stayed unmatched. There are 13 residues in the CDR3. The CDR3 reads CASSFGRDREAFF. The CDR3 bases are TGTGCCAGCAGTTTTGGCCGGGACAGGGAAGCTTTCTTT.

This sequence joins TRBV19 and TRBJ1-4; the match to TRBD1 covers 10 bases. The CDR3 covers 15 residues. With V trimmed by 10 bases and J by 4 bases, 9 bases remained unmatched. Germline V gene lookup returns CDR1 LNHDA and CDR2 SQIVND (reference sequence). CDR3 region: CATRTGGRGNEKLFF. The CDR3 coding sequence is TGTGCCACGAGGACAGGGGGTCGGGGTAATGAAAAACTGTTTTTT.